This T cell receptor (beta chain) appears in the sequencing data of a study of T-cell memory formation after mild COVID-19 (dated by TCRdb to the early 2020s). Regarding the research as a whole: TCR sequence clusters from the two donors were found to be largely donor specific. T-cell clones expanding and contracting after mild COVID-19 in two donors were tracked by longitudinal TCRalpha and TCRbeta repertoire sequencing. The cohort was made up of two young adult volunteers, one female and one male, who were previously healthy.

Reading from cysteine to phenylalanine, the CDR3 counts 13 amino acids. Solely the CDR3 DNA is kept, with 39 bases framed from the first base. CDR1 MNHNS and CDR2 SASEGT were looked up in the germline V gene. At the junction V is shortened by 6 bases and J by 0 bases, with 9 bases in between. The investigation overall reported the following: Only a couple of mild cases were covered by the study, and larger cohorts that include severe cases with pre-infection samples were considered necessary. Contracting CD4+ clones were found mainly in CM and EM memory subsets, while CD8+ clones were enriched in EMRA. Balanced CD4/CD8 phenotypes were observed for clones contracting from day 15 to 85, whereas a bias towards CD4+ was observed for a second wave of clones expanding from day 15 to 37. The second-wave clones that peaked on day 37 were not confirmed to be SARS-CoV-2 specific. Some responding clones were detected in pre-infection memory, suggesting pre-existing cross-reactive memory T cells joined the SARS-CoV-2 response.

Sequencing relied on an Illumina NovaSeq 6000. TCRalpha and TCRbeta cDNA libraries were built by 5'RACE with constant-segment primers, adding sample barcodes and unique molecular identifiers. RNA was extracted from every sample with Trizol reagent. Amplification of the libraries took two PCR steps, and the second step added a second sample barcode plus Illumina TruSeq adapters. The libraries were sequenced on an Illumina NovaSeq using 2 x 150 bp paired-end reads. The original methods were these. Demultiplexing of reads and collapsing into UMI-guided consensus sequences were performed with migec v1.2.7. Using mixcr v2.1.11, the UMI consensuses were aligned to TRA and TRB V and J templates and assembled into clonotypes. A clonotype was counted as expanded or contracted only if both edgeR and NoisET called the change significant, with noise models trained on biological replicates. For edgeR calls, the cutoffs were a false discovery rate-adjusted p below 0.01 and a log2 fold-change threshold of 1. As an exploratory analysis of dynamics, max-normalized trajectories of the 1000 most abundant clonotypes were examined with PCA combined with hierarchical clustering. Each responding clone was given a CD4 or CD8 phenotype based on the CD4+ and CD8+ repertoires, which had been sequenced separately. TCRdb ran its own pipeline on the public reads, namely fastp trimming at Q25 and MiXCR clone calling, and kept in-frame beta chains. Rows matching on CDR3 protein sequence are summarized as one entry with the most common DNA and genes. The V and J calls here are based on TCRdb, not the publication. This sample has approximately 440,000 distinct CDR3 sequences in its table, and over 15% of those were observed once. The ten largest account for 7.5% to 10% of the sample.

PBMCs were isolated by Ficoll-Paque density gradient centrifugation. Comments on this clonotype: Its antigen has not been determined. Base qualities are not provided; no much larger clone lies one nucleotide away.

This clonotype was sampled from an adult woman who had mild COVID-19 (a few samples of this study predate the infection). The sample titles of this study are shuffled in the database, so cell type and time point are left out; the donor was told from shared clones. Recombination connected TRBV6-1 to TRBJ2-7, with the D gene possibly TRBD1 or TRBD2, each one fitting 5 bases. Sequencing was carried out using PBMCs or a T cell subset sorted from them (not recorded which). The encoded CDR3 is CASSKRGSYEQYF. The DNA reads TGTGCCAGCAGCAAGAGGGGCTCCTACGAGCAGTACTTC.